A selection of T cell receptor beta chains follows, all from one sample in a study of control samples from healthy donors and cancer patients. The data were produced by immunoSEQ multiplex PCR, yet TCRdb's version contains in-frame clones alone and is incomplete. The table lists 390,000 or so clones, around nine tenths of them singletons, with just under 6.5% in the top ten. Sequenced input: PBMCs. The origin of the receptors is a man in his forties with head and neck cancer. The CDR3 runs from the conserved cysteine through the conserved F or W. D genes are given only for firm matches. Only part of the rows carry a size: once, few, many, or a class if the clone is expanded.

CDR3 protein: CASSHDSYEQYF
CDR3 DNA: TGTGCCAGCAGCCACGACAGTTACGAGCAGTACTTC
D gene: .
J gene: TRBJ2-7
V gene: TRBV5-4
clone size: .

CDR3 protein: CASMLDRGYTEAFF
CDR3 DNA: TGCGCCAGCATGCTCGACAGGGGGTACACTGAAGCTTTCTTT
D gene: TRBD1
J gene: TRBJ1-1
V gene: TRBV10-2
clone size: .

CDR3 protein: CASSLVAGHGYTF
CDR3 DNA: TGTGCCAGCAGCTTAGTAGCGGGGCATGGCTACACCTTC
D gene: .
J gene: TRBJ1-2
V gene: TRBV7-9
clone size: .

CDR3 protein: CASAPSGEVSYEQYF
CDR3 DNA: TGTGCCAGCGCTCCTAGCGGTGAAGTCTCCTACGAGCAGTACTTC
D gene: TRBD2
J gene: TRBJ2-7
V gene: TRBV3-1/TRBV3-2
clone size: .

CDR3 protein: CASSLSAAVARNIQYF
CDR3 DNA: TGTGCCAGCAGCTTGAGTGCCGCAGTCGCAAGAAACATTCAGTACTTC
D gene: .
J gene: TRBJ2-4
V gene: TRBV5-6
clone size: .

CDR3 protein: CASSDPNGEGYTF
CDR3 DNA: TGTGCCAGCAGTGACCCAAACGGGGAGGGCTACACCTTC
D gene: .
J gene: TRBJ1-2
V gene: TRBV2
clone size: .

CDR3 protein: CASSGSGGVSYNEQFF
CDR3 DNA: TGTGCCAGCAGTGGTAGCGGGGGAGTCTCCTACAATGAGCAGTTCTTC
D gene: TRBD2
J gene: TRBJ2-1
V gene: TRBV25-1
clone size: .

CDR3 protein: CASSQVQGGYTF
CDR3 DNA: TGTGCCAGCAGCCAAGTTCAGGGCGGCTACACCTTC
D gene: .
J gene: TRBJ1-2
V gene: TRBV3-1/TRBV3-2
clone size: .

CDR3 protein: CASSVRVDQPQHF
CDR3 DNA: TGTGCCAGCAGTGTCAGGGTAGATCAGCCCCAGCATTTT
D gene: .
J gene: TRBJ1-5
V gene: TRBV7-6
clone size: once

CDR3 protein: CASSFGLYYEQYF
CDR3 DNA: TGTGCCAGCAGCTTTGGACTGTACTACGAGCAGTACTTC
D gene: .
J gene: TRBJ2-7
V gene: TRBV2
clone size: .

CDR3 protein: CASSFVAGKETQYF
CDR3 DNA: TGTGCCAGCAGCTTCGTGGCAGGGAAAGAGACCCAGTACTTC
D gene: .
J gene: TRBJ2-5
V gene: TRBV7-9
clone size: .

CDR3 protein: CASSQDGGPSSYEQYF
CDR3 DNA: TGTGCCAGCAGCCAAGATGGGGGCCCTAGCTCCTACGAGCAGTACTTC
D gene: .
J gene: TRBJ2-7
V gene: TRBV4-2
clone size: .

CDR3 protein: CASTRLANEQFF
CDR3 DNA: TGTGCCAGCACCCGGTTGGCGAATGAGCAGTTCTTC
D gene: .
J gene: TRBJ2-1
V gene: TRBV12-3/TRBV12-4
clone size: once

CDR3 protein: CASSGSGELFF
CDR3 DNA: TGTGCCAGCAGTGGGTCCGGGGAGCTGTTTTTT
D gene: .
J gene: TRBJ2-2
V gene: TRBV6-2/TRBV6-3
clone size: .

CDR3 protein: CASSLEGGSGNTIYF
CDR3 DNA: TGCGCCAGCAGCTTGGAGGGGGGCTCGGGAAACACCATATATTTT
D gene: .
J gene: TRBJ1-3
V gene: TRBV5-1
clone size: .

CDR3 protein: CASTRVGQGETQYF
CDR3 DNA: TGTGCCAGTACCCGAGTGGGACAGGGAGAGACCCAGTACTTC
D gene: TRBD1
J gene: TRBJ2-5
V gene: TRBV11-2
clone size: .

CDR3 protein: CASSLGHSGNTIYF
CDR3 DNA: TGTGCCAGCAGCTTGGGTCACTCTGGAAACACCATATATTTT
D gene: .
J gene: TRBJ1-3
V gene: TRBV5-4
clone size: .

CDR3 protein: CASSPPEGDTGELFF
CDR3 DNA: TGTGCCAGCTCACCACCTGAAGGGGACACCGGGGAGCTGTTTTTT
D gene: .
J gene: TRBJ2-2
V gene: TRBV18
clone size: .

CDR3 protein: CASSLPTGDYGYTF
CDR3 DNA: TGTGCCAGCAGCTTACCTACAGGGGACTATGGCTACACCTTC
D gene: TRBD1
J gene: TRBJ1-2
V gene: TRBV7-2
clone size: once

CDR3 protein: CASSQLGGAFF
CDR3 DNA: TGTGCCAGCAGCCAGCTGGGTGGGGCTTTCTTT
D gene: .
J gene: TRBJ1-1
V gene: TRBV11-2
clone size: .

CDR3 protein: CASRLAGADEQYF
CDR3 DNA: TGTGCCAGCCGACTAGCGGGAGCGGACGAGCAGTACTTC
D gene: TRBD2
J gene: TRBJ2-7
V gene: TRBV27
clone size: .

CDR3 protein: CASSTGLTDTQYF
CDR3 DNA: TGCGCCAGCAGTACGGGGCTCACAGATACGCAGTATTTT
D gene: .
J gene: TRBJ2-3
V gene: TRBV10-1
clone size: .

CDR3 protein: CASSPPPSDRANEAFF
CDR3 DNA: TGTGCCAGCTCACCACCGCCTTCGGACAGGGCAAACGAAGCTTTCTTT
D gene: TRBD1
J gene: TRBJ1-1
V gene: TRBV18
clone size: few

CDR3 protein: CASSTPGLVNEQYF
CDR3 DNA: TGTGCCAGTAGTACCCCGGGACTAGTGAACGAGCAGTACTTC
D gene: TRBD2
J gene: TRBJ2-7
V gene: TRBV19
clone size: .

CDR3 protein: CAWSRDSTNEKLFF
CDR3 DNA: TGTGCCTGGAGTAGAGACTCAACTAATGAAAAACTGTTTTTT
D gene: .
J gene: TRBJ1-4
V gene: TRBV30
clone size: .

CDR3 protein: CAWSGWTGEKLFF
CDR3 DNA: TGTGCCTGGAGTGGCTGGACAGGGGAAAAACTGTTTTTT
D gene: TRBD1
J gene: TRBJ1-4
V gene: TRBV30
clone size: .

CDR3 protein: CATSRDRGIHENIQYF
CDR3 DNA: TGTGCCACCAGCAGAGACAGGGGGATTCATGAAAACATTCAGTACTTC
D gene: TRBD1
J gene: TRBJ2-4
V gene: TRBV15
clone size: .

CDR3 protein: CASSLSRQGVLNTGELFF
CDR3 DNA: TGTGCCAGCAGTCTAAGTCGACAGGGGGTCCTTAACACCGGGGAGCTGTTTTTT
D gene: TRBD1
J gene: TRBJ2-2
V gene: TRBV28
clone size: .

CDR3 protein: CASSIDSSGGAYNEQFF
CDR3 DNA: TGTGCCAGTAGTATAGACTCTAGCGGGGGGGCTTACAATGAGCAGTTCTTC
D gene: TRBD2
J gene: TRBJ2-1
V gene: TRBV19
clone size: .

CDR3 protein: CSGSGSRGDTQYF
CDR3 DNA: TGCAGCGGGTCGGGGTCTAGGGGAGATACGCAGTATTTT
D gene: .
J gene: TRBJ2-3
V gene: TRBV29-1
clone size: once